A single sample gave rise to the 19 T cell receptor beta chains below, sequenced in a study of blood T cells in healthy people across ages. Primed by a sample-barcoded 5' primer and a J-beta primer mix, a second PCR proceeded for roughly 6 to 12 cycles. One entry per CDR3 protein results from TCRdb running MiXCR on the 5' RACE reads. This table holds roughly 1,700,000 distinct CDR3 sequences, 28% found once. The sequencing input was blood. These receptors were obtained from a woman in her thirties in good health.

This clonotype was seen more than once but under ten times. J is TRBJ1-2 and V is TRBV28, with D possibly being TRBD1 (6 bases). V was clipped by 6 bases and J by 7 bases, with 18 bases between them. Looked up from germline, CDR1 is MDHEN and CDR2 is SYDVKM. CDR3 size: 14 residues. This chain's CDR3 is CASRITGRVGGYTF. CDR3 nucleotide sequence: TGTGCCAGCAGGATTACAGGGAGGGTTGGTGGCTACACCTTC.

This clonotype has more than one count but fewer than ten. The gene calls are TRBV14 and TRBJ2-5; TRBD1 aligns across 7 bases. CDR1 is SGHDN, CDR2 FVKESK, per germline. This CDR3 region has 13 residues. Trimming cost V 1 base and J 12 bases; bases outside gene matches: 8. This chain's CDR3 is CASSQALRGPKYF. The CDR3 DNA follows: TGTGCCAGCAGCCAAGCCCTTAGGGGGCCTAAGTACTTC. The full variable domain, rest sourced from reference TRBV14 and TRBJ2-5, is EAGVTQFPSHSVIEKGQTVTLRCDPISGHDNLYWYRRVMGKEIKFLLHFVKESKQDESGMPNNRFLAERTGGTYSTLKVQPAELEDSGVYFCASSQALRGPKYFGPGTRLLVL.

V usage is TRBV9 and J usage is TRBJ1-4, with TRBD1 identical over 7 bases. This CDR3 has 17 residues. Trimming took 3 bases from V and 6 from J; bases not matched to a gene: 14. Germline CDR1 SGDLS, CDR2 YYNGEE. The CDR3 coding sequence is TGTGCCAGCAGCGAAGGAAACCGGGGAGGGGGCGATGAAAAACTGTTTTTT. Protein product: CASSEGNRGGGDEKLFF.

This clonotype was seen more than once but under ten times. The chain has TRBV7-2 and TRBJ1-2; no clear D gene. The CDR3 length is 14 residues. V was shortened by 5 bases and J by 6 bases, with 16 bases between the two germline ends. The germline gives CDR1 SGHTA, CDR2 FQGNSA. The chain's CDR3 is CASSLHMSKDGYTF. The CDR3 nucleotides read TGTGCCAGCAGCCTCCATATGAGTAAAGATGGCTACACCTTC.

The CDR3 loop is CASSFFEGSGYTF. CDR3 nucleotides: TGTGCCAGCAGCTTTTTCGAGGGGAGTGGCTACACCTTC. The chain recombines TRBV5-5 with TRBJ1-2; the D gene is possibly TRBD1 (5 bases). Germline assignment: CDR1 SGHKS and CDR2 YYEKEE (reference sequence). The CDR3 is 13 amino acids. V was shortened by 2 bases and J by 7 bases, with 12 bases between the two germline ends. Drawing the rest from reference TRBV5-5 and TRBJ1-2, the complete variable domain is DAGVTQSPTHLIKTRGQQVTLRCSPISGHKSVSWYQQVLGQGPQFIFQYYEKEERGRGNFPDRFSARQFPNYSSELNVNALLLGDSALYLCASSFFEGSGYTFGSGTRLTVV.

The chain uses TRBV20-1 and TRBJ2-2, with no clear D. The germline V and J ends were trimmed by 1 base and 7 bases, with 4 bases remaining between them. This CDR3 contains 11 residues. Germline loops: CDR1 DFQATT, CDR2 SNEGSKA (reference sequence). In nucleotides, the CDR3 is TGCAGTGCTAGAGGCTACGGGGAGCTGTTTTTT. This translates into CSARGYGELFF.

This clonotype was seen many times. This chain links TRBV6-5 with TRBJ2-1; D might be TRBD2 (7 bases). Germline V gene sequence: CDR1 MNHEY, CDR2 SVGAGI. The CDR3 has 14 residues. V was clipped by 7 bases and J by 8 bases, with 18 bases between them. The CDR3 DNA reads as TGTGCCAGCAAATCCGGGGGGCTGATTGATGAGCAGTTCTTC. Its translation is CASKSGGLIDEQFF.

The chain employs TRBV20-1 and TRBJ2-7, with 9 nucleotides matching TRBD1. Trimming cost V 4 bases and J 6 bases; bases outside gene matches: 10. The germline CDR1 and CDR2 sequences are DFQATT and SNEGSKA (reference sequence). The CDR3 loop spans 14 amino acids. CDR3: CSATRQGVEGEQYF. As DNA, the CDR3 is TGCAGTGCTACAAGACAGGGGGTTGAGGGCGAGCAGTACTTC.

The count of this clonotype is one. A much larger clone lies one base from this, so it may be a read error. In DNA form, the CDR3 reads TGCAGTGGTAGAGATACGACAGGGGGCCGTTACGAGCAGTACTTC. It codes for CSGRDTTGGRYEQYF. The V gene is TRBV20-1, the J gene TRBJ2-7; 10 bases line up with TRBD1. CDR1 is DFQATT and CDR2 is SNEGSKA in the germline V gene (reference sequence). This CDR3 region has 15 residues.

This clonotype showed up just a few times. The DNA for the CDR3 is TGTGCCAGCAGCTATGGGATAGTGGGTCCTACCTACGAGCAGTACTTC. The encoded protein is CASSYGIVGPTYEQYF. The rearrangement links TRBV7-6 to TRBJ2-7; D gene uncertain. This CDR3 spans 16 amino acids. The V end lost 4 bases, the J end lost 2 bases, and 18 bases lay between the germline ends. Germline CDR1 reads SGHVS; CDR2 reads FNYEAQ.

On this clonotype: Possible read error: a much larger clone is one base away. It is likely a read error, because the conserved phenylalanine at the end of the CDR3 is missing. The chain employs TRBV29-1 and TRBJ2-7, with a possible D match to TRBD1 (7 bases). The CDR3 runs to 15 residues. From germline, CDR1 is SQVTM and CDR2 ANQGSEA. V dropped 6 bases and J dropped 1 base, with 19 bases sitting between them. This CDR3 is CSVLVQGGPSYEQYL. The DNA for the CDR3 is TGCAGCGTCCTTGTTCAGGGGGGCCCTTCCTACGAGCAGTACTTA.

The DNA for the CDR3 is TGTGCCAGCAGAAACAGCGGGGGCCGCGGGGAGCTGTTTTTT. This encodes CASRNSGGRGELFF. The V and J genes are TRBV12-3 or TRBV12-4 and TRBJ2-2; 8 bases are shared with TRBD2. V gave up 6 bases and J gave up 7 bases; unmatched junction bases: 7. CDR3 size: 14 residues.

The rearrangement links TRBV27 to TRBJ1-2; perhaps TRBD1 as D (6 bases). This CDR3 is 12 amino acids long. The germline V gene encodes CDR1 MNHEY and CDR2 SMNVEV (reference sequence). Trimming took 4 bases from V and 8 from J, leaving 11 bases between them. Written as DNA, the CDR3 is TGTGCCAGCAGTTCGACGACAGGCGGCTACACCTTC. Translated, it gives CASSSTTGGYTF.

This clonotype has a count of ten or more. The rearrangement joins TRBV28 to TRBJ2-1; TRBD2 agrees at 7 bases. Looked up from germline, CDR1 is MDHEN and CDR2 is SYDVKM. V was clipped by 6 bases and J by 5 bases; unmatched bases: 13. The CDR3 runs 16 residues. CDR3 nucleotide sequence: TGTGCCAGCAGCCCTTTGGGGCGGGGGACCAACAATGAGCAGTTCTTC. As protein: CASSPLGRGTNNEQFF.

CDR3 loop: CSVTYRGVDYGYTF. The CDR3 DNA follows: TGCAGCGTGACCTACAGGGGTGTGGACTATGGCTACACCTTC. This chain links TRBV29-1 with TRBJ1-2; the match to TRBD1 covers 7 bases. The CDR3 is 14 residues long. V shed 6 bases, J shed 3 bases, and the junction held 10 bases outside the gene matches. From germline, CDR1 is SQVTM and CDR2 ANQGSEA.

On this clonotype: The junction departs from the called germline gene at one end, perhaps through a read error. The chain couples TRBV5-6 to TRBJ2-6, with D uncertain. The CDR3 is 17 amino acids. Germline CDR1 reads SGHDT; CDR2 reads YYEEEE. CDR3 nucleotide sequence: TGTGCCGGCAGCTTCAGTCTTGGTGTCTCTGGGGCCAACGTCCTGACTTTC. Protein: CAGSFSLGVSGANVLTF.

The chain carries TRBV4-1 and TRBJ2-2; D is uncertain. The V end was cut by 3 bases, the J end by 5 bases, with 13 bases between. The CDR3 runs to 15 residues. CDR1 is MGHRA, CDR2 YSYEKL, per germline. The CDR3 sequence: CASSHPTTGTGELFF. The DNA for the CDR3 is TGCGCCAGCAGCCACCCGACGACGGGTACCGGGGAGCTGTTTTTT.

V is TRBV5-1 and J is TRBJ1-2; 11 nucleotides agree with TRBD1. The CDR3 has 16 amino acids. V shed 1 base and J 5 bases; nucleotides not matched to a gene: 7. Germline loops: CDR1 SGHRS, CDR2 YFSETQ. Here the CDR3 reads CASSLPMDRGQYGYTF. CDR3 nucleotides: TGCGCCAGCAGCTTGCCAATGGACAGGGGGCAATATGGCTACACCTTC.

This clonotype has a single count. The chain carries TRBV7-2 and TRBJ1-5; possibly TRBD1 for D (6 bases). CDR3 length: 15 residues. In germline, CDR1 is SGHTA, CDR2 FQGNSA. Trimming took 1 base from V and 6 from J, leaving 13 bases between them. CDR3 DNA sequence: TGTGCCAGCAGCTTAGGGTCAGGGGCGGTTCAGCCCCAGCATTTT. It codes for CASSLGSGAVQPQHF.